This TCR beta chain appears in the sequencing data of a study of blood T cell repertoires in COVID-19 (dated by TCRdb to 2018 to 2021). General notes on the study: Samples covering the acute and convalescent phases of COVID-19 were provided by collaborators in the United States, Italy and Spain. The material from the prospective study consisted of cDNA or gDNA derived from T cells, B-cell-depleted T cells, or PBMCs. Subjects who had been exposed to COVID-19, were actively infected with it, or had recovered from it provided the deeply sampled blood TCRbeta repertoires that made up the dataset. The repertoires were made available in a free public database intended to serve as a resource for research on the immune response to SARS-CoV-2. Samples were obtained from the ongoing ImmuneRACE study (first 160 participants) and from 1,254 subjects provided by 6 global collaborators. Nearly every sample came with metadata listing a de-identified subject ID, COVID-19 status, age in years and sex. Where HLA class I and class II types were available, the types were taken from metadata supplied by the sample provider, not from assay-based typing.

Paper-wide results and their limitations: The amount of clinical and demographic metadata varied by source and participant and was provided uncurated.

Spanning cysteine to phenylalanine, the CDR3 consists of 13 amino acids. Of all the DNA, just the CDR3 is kept, 39 bases in frame from base 1. Deletion took 6 bases off V and 2 bases off J, with a span of 11 bases between the germline ends. The germline V gene (reference sequence) provides CDR1 DFQATT and CDR2 SNEGSKA. TCRbeta CDR3 regions were amplified from genomic DNA using the immunoSEQ Assay, a bias-controlled multiplex PCR. The paper's data handling went like this. The number of nucleated cells in each sample was estimated from the amplification of reference gene primers within the assay. Sequence reads were collapsed and filtered to measure the absolute abundance of every unique TCRbeta CDR3 rearrangement. For each sample, productive Simpson clonality was calculated as the square root of Simpson's diversity index over productive rearrangements. This is the immuneACCESS table as TCRdb keeps it, with only in-frame sequences that have V and J called. A part of the clones is gone; compared with another copy, unresolved V genes explain less than half, and the rest is unexplained. V, J and clone size are taken as reported in that table, and D and trimming were inferred from the DNA itself. For this sample the table gives about 150,000 clones, of which around 80% were detected only once. Approximately 9.7% of the sample comes from the top ten.

The collaborating institutions used their own protocols to collect whole blood in K2EDTA tubes. For TCRbeta analysis, collaborators shipped samples as frozen whole blood, isolated PBMCs, or DNA extracted from either of those sample types. Note on this clone: Its antigen has not been determined. No quality values exist for individual bases; no much larger clone is one base distant.

The sample comprised peripheral blood. The receptor chain draws on TRBV20-1 and TRBJ2-1; the D gene is perhaps TRBD2, from 6 matching bases. The TCR comes from a woman in her fifties or sixties with acute or convalescent COVID-19. The DNA sequence is as follows: TGCAGTGCCAGTCGCGGGACCTACAATGAGCAGTTCTTC. Translated, this gives CSASRGTYNEQFF.